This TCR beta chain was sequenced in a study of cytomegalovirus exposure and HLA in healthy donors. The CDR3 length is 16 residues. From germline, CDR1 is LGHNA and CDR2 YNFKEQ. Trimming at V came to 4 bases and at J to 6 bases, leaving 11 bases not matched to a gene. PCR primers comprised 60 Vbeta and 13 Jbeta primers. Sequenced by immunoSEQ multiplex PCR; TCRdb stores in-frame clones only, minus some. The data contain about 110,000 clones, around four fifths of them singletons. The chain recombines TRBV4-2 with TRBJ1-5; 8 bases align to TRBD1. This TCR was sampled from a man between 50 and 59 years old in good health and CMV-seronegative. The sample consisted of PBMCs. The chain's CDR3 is CASSPEVQGASQPQHF. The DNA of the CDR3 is TGTGCCAGCAGCCCGGAGGTCCAGGGGGCTAGTCAGCCCCAGCATTTT.